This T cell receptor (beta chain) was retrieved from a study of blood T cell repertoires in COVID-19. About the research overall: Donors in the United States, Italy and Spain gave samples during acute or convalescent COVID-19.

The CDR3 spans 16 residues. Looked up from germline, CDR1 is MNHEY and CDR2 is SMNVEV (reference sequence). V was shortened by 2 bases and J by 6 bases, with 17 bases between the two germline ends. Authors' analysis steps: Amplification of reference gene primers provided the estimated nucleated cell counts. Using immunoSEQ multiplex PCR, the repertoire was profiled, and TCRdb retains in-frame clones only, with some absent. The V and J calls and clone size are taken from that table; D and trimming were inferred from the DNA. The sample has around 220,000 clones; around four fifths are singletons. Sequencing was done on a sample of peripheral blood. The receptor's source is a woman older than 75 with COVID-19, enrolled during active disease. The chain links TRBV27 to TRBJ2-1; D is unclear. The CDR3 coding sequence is TGTGCCAGCAGTTTAAGTCGGCTAGTTTTCGGCAATGAGCAGTTCTTC. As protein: CASSLSRLVFGNEQFF.